The 10 T cell receptor beta chains below come from one sample, sequenced in a study of blood T cell repertoires in COVID-19. Some clones are missing from TCRdb's copy, which holds only in-frame ones; the method was immunoSEQ multiplex PCR. The top ten hold 7.5% to 9.5% of the sample, which has approximately 88,000 clones, over 60% seen once. Sequenced material: peripheral blood. These receptors were taken from a man aged 50-59 years who had recovered from COVID-19.

This chain joins TRBV9 and TRBJ2-4, with 10 bases identical to TRBD2. The CDR3 has 14 amino acids. Per germline, CDR1 SGDLS and CDR2 YYNGEE. V dropped 4 bases and J dropped 4; count of bases not matched to a gene: 2. The DNA for the CDR3 is TGTGCCAGCAGCACGGGACTAGCGAAAAACATTCAGTACTTC. Translating gives CASSTGLAKNIQYF.

The V gene is TRBV18, the J gene TRBJ2-2; 7 bases fit TRBD1. The CDR3 loop spans 17 amino acids. The V gene's germline CDR1 is KGHSH and CDR2 LQKENI. The junction had 8 bases not matched to a gene; V was cut back by 1 base and J by 3 bases. This CDR3 reads CASSPQLRGSDTGELFF. CDR3 nucleotides: TGTGCCAGCTCACCACAACTCAGGGGGTCGGACACCGGGGAGCTGTTTTTT.

V is TRBV20-1 and J is TRBJ1-6; 12 nucleotides agree with TRBD1. With 6 bases clipped from V and 7 bases from J, the junction kept 4 bases outside the gene matches. The CDR3 spans 14 residues. From germline, CDR1 is DFQATT and CDR2 SNEGSKA (reference sequence). CDR3: CSASGTGGNSPLHF. The CDR3 coding sequence is TGCAGTGCAAGTGGGACAGGGGGCAATTCACCCCTCCACTTT.

V usage is TRBV28 and J usage is TRBJ1-2, with unresolved D. Germline V gene sequence: CDR1 MDHEN, CDR2 SYDVKM. V lost 8 bases and J lost 8, with 15 bases in between. The CDR3 spans 12 residues. CDR3 amino acids: CASCSKGRGYTF. The CDR3 nucleotides are TGTGCCAGCTGCTCTAAAGGGAGGGGCTACACCTTC.

CDR3 residues: CASSIETRIRDKRWNQPQHF. The CDR3 coding sequence is TGTGCCAGTAGTATAGAAACGCGAATCCGGGACAAACGATGGAATCAGCCCCAGCATTTT. This sequence joins TRBV19 and TRBJ1-5; D is possibly TRBD1 (6 bases). Germline V gene data show CDR1 as LNHDA and CDR2 as SQIVND (reference sequence). The CDR3 spans 20 residues. Trimming cost V 0 bases and J 4 bases, with 25 bases left between them.

V usage is TRBV3-1 (or the pseudogene TRBV3-2) and J usage is TRBJ2-2; 8 positions match TRBD2. Germline loops: CDR1 LGHDT, CDR2 YNNKEL (reference sequence). Germline trimming cut 4 bases from V and 0 bases from J; bases unmatched to any gene: 4. The CDR3 extends over 16 amino acids. The CDR3 sequence: CASSRGLAPNTGELFF. The CDR3 region has the DNA TGTGCCAGCAGCCGAGGACTAGCCCCGAACACCGGGGAGCTGTTTTTT.

In DNA form, the CDR3 reads TGTGCCACCAGTGATGACAATAGCGGGAGGGCCTACAATGAGCAGTTCTTC. Its protein is CATSDDNSGRAYNEQFF. This chain joins TRBV24-1 and TRBJ2-1; 11 positions match TRBD2. Germline CDR1 is KGHDR and CDR2 is SFDVKD. V lost 3 bases, J lost 2 bases, and 5 bases stayed unmatched. CDR3 size: 17 residues.

Remarks on this clone: Other DNA sequences in this specimen translate into the identical CDR3. The J gene is TRBJ1-1, the V gene TRBV6-5, with 7 bases identical to TRBD1. Germline trimming cut 6 bases from V and 2 bases from J; bases unmatched to any gene: 3. Germline V CDR1 and CDR2: MNHEY, SVGAGI. The length of the CDR3 is 13 residues. This CDR3 reads CASRRDSNTEAFF. CDR3 nucleotide sequence: TGTGCCAGCAGAAGGGACAGCAACACTGAAGCTTTCTTT.

This clone was counted only a few times. This chain connects TRBV9 to TRBJ1-5; maybe TRBD1 (5 bases). The CDR3 covers 15 residues. CDR1 is SGDLS, CDR2 YYNGEE, per germline. V lost 0 bases and J lost 5, with 12 bases in between. The CDR3 protein is CASSVEGNRDQPQHF. The CDR3 nucleotides are TGTGCCAGCAGCGTAGAGGGGAATCGGGATCAGCCCCAGCATTTT.

The chain is built from TRBV10-2 and TRBJ1-1, with TRBD1 matching over 9 bases. The junction had 4 bases not matched to a gene; V was cut back by 7 bases and J by 1 base. The CDR3 runs 14 residues. Germline CDR1 WSHSY, CDR2 SAAADI. The CDR3 nucleotides are TGCGCCAGCACCCGACAGGGGGGGAACACTGAAGCTTTCTTT. Translating gives CASTRQGGNTEAFF.